This is a list of T cell receptor beta chains from one sample in a study of beta chain features in type 1 diabetes. TCRdb keeps only in-frame clones here, not all; method: immunoSEQ multiplex PCR. The sample consists of 360,000 or so clones, less than 20% of them appearing once. Sequencing was done on a sample of naive CD4+ T cells from blood. These receptors originate from a young woman in good health. CDR3s include the opening cysteine and the closing phenylalanine or tryptophan. The order of the fields is D gene, clone size, V gene, J gene, CDR3 DNA, CDR3 protein. A D gene is named only where the DNA matches it firmly. Some rows have no size entry. The others give once, few or many, or a class for an expanded clone.

.	few	TRBV18	TRBJ1-1	TGTGCCAGCTCACCGGGCACGTCGGAAGCTTTCTTT	CASSPGTSEAFF
.	.	TRBV7-9	TRBJ2-1	TGTGCCAGCAGCTTAGCGCTGGGCCCAGAGTCCTACAATGAGCAGTTCTTC	CASSLALGPESYNEQFF
.	.	TRBV28	TRBJ2-3	TGTGCCAGCAGTTTATACGGGACTTACGGCCCGGCGGAAGTTTCTAGCACAGATACGCAGTATTTT	CASSLYGTYGPAEVSSTDTQYF
.	few	TRBV18	TRBJ2-7	TGTGCCAGCTCACCAAAGGCCAGTCGGAGCTCCTACGAGCAGTACTTC	CASSPKASRSSYEQYF
TRBD1	few	TRBV2	TRBJ1-6	TGTGCCAGCAGCGATCGGACCGGGACAGCGGACCTCTTAAGGCATTCACCCCTCCACTTT	CASSDRTGTADLLRHSPLHF
TRBD2	few	TRBV7-2	TRBJ2-5	TGTGCCAGCAGCCCGGGACTAGCCCAAGAGACCCAGTACTTC	CASSPGLAQETQYF
TRBD2	few	TRBV2	TRBJ2-5	TGTGCCAGCAGTGCGCTAGCGGTGGGAGAGACCCAGTACTTC	CASSALAVGETQYF
TRBD2	.	TRBV5-1	TRBJ2-1	TGCGCCAGCAGCCCCGGCGGGAGCGCGAATGAGCAGTTCTTC	CASSPGGSANEQFF
TRBD2	.	TRBV29-1	TRBJ2-1	TGCAGCGTCGGACTAGCGGGGGGAGGTGAGCAGTTCTTC	CSVGLAGGGEQFF
TRBD2	.	TRBV7-2	TRBJ2-7	TGTGCCAGCAGCACCCAAGCGGGATCCTCCTACGAGCAGTACTTC	CASSTQAGSSYEQYF
.	.	TRBV7-2	TRBJ1-4	TGTGCCAGCAGCCTAAGGAGGGAAAAACTGTTTTTT	CASSLRREKLFF
.	few	TRBV5-1	TRBJ2-5	TGCGCCAGCAGCGGAGGAGGGGCTAGTGAGACCCAGTACTTC	CASSGGGASETQYF
TRBD2	few	TRBV7-2	TRBJ2-5	TGTGCCAGCAGCAGCGGGATACATAGCGGCCCGTACCAAGAGACCCAGTACTTC	CASSSGIHSGPYQETQYF
TRBD2	.	TRBV30	TRBJ2-1	TGTGCCTGGAGAGAGACTAGCGGCTACAATGAGCAGTTCTTC	CAWRETSGYNEQFF
.	few	TRBV7-9	TRBJ2-5	TGTGCCAGCAGCCACCGAGACAGCATTAAGTACTTC	CASSHRDSIKYF
.	.	TRBV7-9	TRBJ1-2	TGTGCCAGCAGCCCAACCTGGACAGCCTATGGCTACACCTTC	CASSPTWTAYGYTF
.	.	TRBV30	TRBJ2-4	TGTGCCTGGAGTGTATACAGAGAAAAAAACATTCAGTACTTC	CAWSVYREKNIQYF
.	few	TRBV18	TRBJ1-1	TGTGCCAGCTCACCACGTGAAGGGGTCACTGAAGCTTTCTTT	CASSPREGVTEAFF
TRBD2	few	TRBV18	TRBJ2-1	TGTGCCAGCTCACCAATGGGCGGGGGGACAGAGCAGTTCTTC	CASSPMGGGTEQFF
TRBD1	few	TRBV7-2	TRBJ1-1	TGTGCCAGCAGCCAGGGACAGACCACTGAAGCTTTCTTT	CASSQGQTTEAFF
.	.	TRBV20-1	TRBJ2-3	TGCAGTGCCCAAGCCAGGGAAAGGCAGTATTTT	CSAQARERQYF
.	few	TRBV27	TRBJ2-7	TGTGCCAGCAGTTTAGCAGGAACCCACTACGAGCAGTACTTC	CASSLAGTHYEQYF
.	.	TRBV6-6	TRBJ2-7	TGTGCCAGCAGTACTGACAGCAGCGAGCAGTACTTC	CASSTDSSEQYF
TRBD2	.	TRBV9	TRBJ2-1	TGTGCCAGCAGCTCCGGGACTACCTCTTACAATGAGCAGTTCTTC	CASSSGTTSYNEQFF
.	.	TRBV7-9	TRBJ2-7	TGTGCCAGCAGCTTAGACTGGGGGGCCTACGAGCAGTACTTC	CASSLDWGAYEQYF
TRBD1	few	TRBV18	TRBJ2-7	TGTGCCAGCTCACCAGGGGGACAGGGGCCCTACGAGCAGTACTTC	CASSPGGQGPYEQYF
.	.	TRBV30	TRBJ2-1	TGTGCCTGGAATGGGCAGGGGCGGTATGAGCAGTTCTTC	CAWNGQGRYEQFF
TRBD1	.	TRBV19	TRBJ1-2	TGTGCCAGTAGTCCAGGGGGACTTTATGGCTACACCTTC	CASSPGGLYGYTF
TRBD1	.	TRBV2	TRBJ1-5	TGTGCCAGCACGGACAGGGCGGGCAATCAGCCCCAGCATTTT	CASTDRAGNQPQHF
.	few	TRBV29-1	TRBJ2-1	TGCAGCGCTAGGATCTACAATGAGCAGTTCTTC	CSARIYNEQFF
.	.	TRBV6-6	TRBJ1-2	TGTGCCAGCAGTTACACGCCGAGCGGCTACACCTTC	CASSYTPSGYTF
TRBD1	.	TRBV29-1	TRBJ1-3	TGCAGCGCTACAGGGGTGGATGGAAACACCATATATTTT	CSATGVDGNTIYF
TRBD1	.	TRBV19	TRBJ1-5	TGTGCCACCACCACCGGACAGGGTGGCAATCAGCCCCAGCATTTT	CATTTGQGGNQPQHF
TRBD2	.	TRBV27	TRBJ2-1	TGTGCCAGCAGTTTAAGGGGACTACCCTACAATGAGCAGTTCTTC	CASSLRGLPYNEQFF